Sequencing of this TCR beta chain was carried out in a study of blood T cell repertoires in COVID-19. The CDR3 length is 12 residues. Trimming took 11 bases from V and 5 from J; bases not matched to a gene: 7. This clone was recorded once. How the authors handled the data: Estimation of nucleated cell counts was performed using reference gene primer amplification. Produced via immunoSEQ multiplex PCR; TCRdb's table is partial and in-frame only. That table supplies the V and J calls and clone size; D and trimming were determined from the DNA. The table shows 200,000 to 250,000 clones, with 70% to 90% occurring only once.

This TCR was sampled from a woman between 18 and 29 years old who had recovered from COVID-19. J is TRBJ2-3 and V is TRBV12-3 or TRBV12-4; 7 bases are a match to TRBD2. Sequenced sample: peripheral blood. CDR3: CAWGGRGDTQYF. The CDR3 nucleotides are TGTGCCTGGGGCGGGAGAGGAGATACGCAGTATTTT.